These 11 T cell receptor beta chains were all obtained from the same sample, sequenced in a study of T cells after somatic rescue of genetic block. The assay was immunoSEQ multiplex PCR, and TCRdb's table has in-frame clones only and misses some. Of 70,000 or so clones listed, approximately 90% are singletons. The sample was peripheral blood mononuclear cells (PBMCs). These receptors were collected from a man aged 40-55 years.

The genes are TRBV7-9 and TRBJ1-1; D possibly corresponds to TRBD1 (6 bases). Germline CDR1 and CDR2: SEHNR and FQNEAQ (reference sequence). The CDR3 spans 12 residues. Trimming took off 7 bases at V and 6 bases at J, with 12 bases between the two ends. DNA for the CDR3: TGTGCCAGCACCGAGGGGGTTCCTGAAGCTTTCTTT. Translating gives CASTEGVPEAFF. The full variable domain, its missing parts supplied by reference TRBV7-9 and TRBJ1-1, is DTGVSQNPRHKITKRGQNVTFRCDPISEHNRLYWYRQTLGQGPEFLTYFQNEAQLEKSRLLSDRFSAERPKGSFSTLEIQRTEQGDSAMYLCASTEGVPEAFFGQGTRLTVV.

This clone came up once. V and J are TRBV7-9 and TRBJ2-2; 11 bases agree with TRBD1. Trimming removed 2 bases from V and 4 bases from J; junction bases left unmatched: 3. Per germline, CDR1 SEHNR and CDR2 FQNEAQ (reference sequence). The CDR3 is 16 residues long. The CDR3 DNA reads TGTGCCAGCAGCTTACTGGGACAGGGGGTCACCGGGGAGCTGTTTTTT. It translates to CASSLLGQGVTGELFF.

This chain uses TRBV10-2 with TRBJ2-5, with D unclear. The J call may be mistaken, given a closer DNA end match to TRBJ2-7. Per germline, CDR1 WSHSY and CDR2 SAAADI. The CDR3 extends over 12 amino acids. The CDR3 is CASTTNSYEQYF. The CDR3 DNA sequence: TGCGCCAGCACGACGAATTCCTACGAGCAGTACTTC.

The genes are TRBV2 and TRBJ1-1; 7 bases map to TRBD1. The CDR3 spans 14 residues. CDR1 SNHLY and CDR2 FYNNEI come from the germline V gene. Trimming removed 5 bases from V and 0 bases from J; junction bases left unmatched: 3. The CDR3 is CASSRQGMNTEAFF. In DNA form, the CDR3 reads TGTGCCAGCAGTAGACAGGGAATGAACACTGAAGCTTTCTTT.

The chain carries TRBV11-2 and TRBJ2-1, with D perhaps assigned TRBD1 or TRBD2 (5 bases each). The germline V gene has CDR1 SGHAT and CDR2 FQNNGV. CDR3 length equals 11 residues. The V and J ends lost 4 bases and 8 bases respectively, with 6 bases between them. The CDR3: CASSWGHEQFF. Written as DNA, the CDR3 is TGTGCCAGCAGCTGGGGACATGAGCAGTTCTTC.

This chain's CDR3 is CASSLGKWGNPYEQYF. CDR3 bases: TGTGCCAGCAGCTTGGGAAAGTGGGGGAACCCCTACGAGCAGTACTTC. The gene calls are TRBV5-8 and TRBJ2-7; TRBD1 or TRBD2 may be the D gene (5 bases each). CDR1 is SGHTS, CDR2 YDEGEE, per germline. V dropped 0 bases and J dropped 2 bases, with 15 bases sitting between them. The CDR3 covers 16 residues. The full variable domain, completed using reference TRBV5-8 and TRBJ2-7, is EAGVTQSPTHLIKTRGQQATLRCSPISGHTSVYWYQQALGLGLQFLLWYDEGEERNRGNFPPRFSGRQFPNYSSELNVNALELEDSALYLCASSLGKWGNPYEQYFGPGTRLTVT.

A single count supports this clone. This chain uses TRBV20-1 with TRBJ2-3, with D possibly matching TRBD1 (6 bases). CDR3 size: 11 residues. Trimming stripped 5 bases from V and 9 bases from J, with 12 bases between. Germline V CDR1 and CDR2: DFQATT, SNEGSKA (reference sequence). The chain's CDR3 is CSAWTAGTQYF. In nucleotides, the CDR3 is TGCAGTGCTTGGACAGCCGGGACGCAGTATTTT.

This chain joins TRBV5-4 and TRBJ1-2; the D is unclear. Germline-derived CDR1 and CDR2 are SGHNT and YYREEE (reference sequence). Trimming cost V 4 bases and J 1 base, with 17 bases left between them. The CDR3 length is 16 residues. In DNA, the CDR3 is TGTGCCAGCAGCGTGTGGTTTAAAGGAAATAACTATGGCTACACCTTC. As protein: CASSVWFKGNNYGYTF. Based on the CDR3 plus reference TRBV5-4 and TRBJ1-2, the full variable domain is ETGVTQSPTHLIKTRGQQVTLRCSSQSGHNTVSWYQQALGQGPQFIFQYYREEENGRGNFPPRFSGLQFPNYSSELNVNALELDDSALYLCASSVWFKGNNYGYTFGSGTRLTVV.

A remark on this clone: One end of the junction varies from germline; a read error may be responsible. The rearrangement joins TRBV18 to TRBJ2-7; D is uncertain. CDR3 size: 15 residues. Germline CDR1 reads KGHSH; CDR2 reads LQKENI. CDR3 sequence (DNA): TGTGCCAGCTCACCAAGGGCCCCGAATCCCTACGATCAGTACTTC. Its protein is CASSPRAPNPYDQYF.

The rearrangement joins TRBV13 to TRBJ2-5; D is unresolved. The CDR3 extends over 13 amino acids. Germline-derived CDR1 and CDR2 are PRHDT and FYEKMQ (reference sequence). Trimming removed 5 bases at V and 1 base at J, with 8 bases between. The CDR3 reads CASSARPQETQYF. For the CDR3, the DNA is TGTGCCAGCAGCGCGCGGCCCCAAGAGACCCAGTACTTC.

This chain joins TRBV7-6 and TRBJ1-1; D gene uncertain. Trimming left V 3 bases short and J 5 bases short, with 10 bases between. Germline V gives CDR1 SGHVS, CDR2 FNYEAQ. CDR3 length: 13 amino acids. This CDR3 reads CASSFGSGTEAFF. Here the CDR3 DNA reads TGTGCCAGCAGCTTCGGATCCGGGACTGAAGCTTTCTTT.